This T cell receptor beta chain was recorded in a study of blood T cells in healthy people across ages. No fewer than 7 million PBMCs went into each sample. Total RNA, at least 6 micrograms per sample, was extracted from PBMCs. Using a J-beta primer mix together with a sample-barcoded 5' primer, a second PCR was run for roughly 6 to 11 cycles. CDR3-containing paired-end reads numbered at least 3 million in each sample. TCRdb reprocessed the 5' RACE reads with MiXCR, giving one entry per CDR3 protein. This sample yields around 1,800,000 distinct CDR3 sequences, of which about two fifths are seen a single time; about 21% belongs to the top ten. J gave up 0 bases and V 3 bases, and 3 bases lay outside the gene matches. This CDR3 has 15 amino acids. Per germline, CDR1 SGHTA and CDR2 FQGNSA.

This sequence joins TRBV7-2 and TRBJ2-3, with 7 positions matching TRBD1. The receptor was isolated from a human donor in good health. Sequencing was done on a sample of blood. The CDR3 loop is CASSFRGQSTDTQYF. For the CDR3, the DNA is TGTGCCAGCAGCTTCAGGGGACAGAGCACAGATACGCAGTATTTT.